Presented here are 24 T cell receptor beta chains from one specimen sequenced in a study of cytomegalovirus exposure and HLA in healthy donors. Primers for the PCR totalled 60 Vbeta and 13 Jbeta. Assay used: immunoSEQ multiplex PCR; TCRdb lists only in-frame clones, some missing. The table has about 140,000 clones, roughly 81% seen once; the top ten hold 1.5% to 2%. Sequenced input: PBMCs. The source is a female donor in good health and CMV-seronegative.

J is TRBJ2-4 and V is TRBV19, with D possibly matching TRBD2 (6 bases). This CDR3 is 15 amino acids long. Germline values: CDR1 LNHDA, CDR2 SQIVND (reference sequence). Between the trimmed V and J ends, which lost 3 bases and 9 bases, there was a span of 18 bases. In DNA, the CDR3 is TGTGCCAGTAGTATTCGGAGGGTAGTGGGTACCATTCAGTACTTC. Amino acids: CASSIRRVVGTIQYF.

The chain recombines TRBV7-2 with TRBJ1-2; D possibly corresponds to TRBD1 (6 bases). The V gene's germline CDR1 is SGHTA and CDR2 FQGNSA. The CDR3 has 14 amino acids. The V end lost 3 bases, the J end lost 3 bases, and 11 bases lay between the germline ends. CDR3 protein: CASSFLGGHYGYTF. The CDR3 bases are TGTGCCAGCAGCTTTTTAGGGGGACACTATGGCTACACCTTC.

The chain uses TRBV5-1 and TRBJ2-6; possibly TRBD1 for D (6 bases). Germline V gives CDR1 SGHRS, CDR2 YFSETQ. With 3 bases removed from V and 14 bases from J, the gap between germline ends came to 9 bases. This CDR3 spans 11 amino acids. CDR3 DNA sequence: TGCGCCAGCAGCTGGGGGACATTCCTGACTTTC. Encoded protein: CASSWGTFLTF.

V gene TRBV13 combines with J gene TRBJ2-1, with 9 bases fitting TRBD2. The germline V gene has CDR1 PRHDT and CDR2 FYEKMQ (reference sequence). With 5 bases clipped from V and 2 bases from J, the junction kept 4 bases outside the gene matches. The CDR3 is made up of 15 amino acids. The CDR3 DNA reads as TGTGCCAGCAGCCCCGGCGGGGGGGCCTACAATGAGCAGTTCTTC. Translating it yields CASSPGGGAYNEQFF.

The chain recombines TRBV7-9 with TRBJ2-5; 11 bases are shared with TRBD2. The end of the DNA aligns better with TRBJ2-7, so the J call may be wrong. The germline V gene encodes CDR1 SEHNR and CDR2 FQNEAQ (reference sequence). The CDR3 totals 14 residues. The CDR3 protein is CASSKLAGADEQYF. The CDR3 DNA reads TGTGCCAGCAGCAAACTAGCGGGAGCAGACGAGCAGTACTTC.

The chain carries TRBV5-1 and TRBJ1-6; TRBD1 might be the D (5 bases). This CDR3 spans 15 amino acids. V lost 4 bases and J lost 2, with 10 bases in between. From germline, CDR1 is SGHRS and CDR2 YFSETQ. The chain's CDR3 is CASSRGEAYNSPLHF. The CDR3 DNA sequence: TGCGCCAGCAGCCGGGGGGAGGCCTATAATTCACCCCTCCACTTT.

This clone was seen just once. The CDR3: CASSSARGVTAGYEQYF. The CDR3 DNA follows: TGTGCCAGCAGTTCCGCCCGCGGGGTAACCGCCGGCTACGAGCAGTACTTC. The chain joins TRBV27 to TRBJ2-7; tentatively, D is TRBD2 (6 bases). The CDR3 consists of 17 residues. Deletions cut 4 bases from V and 3 bases from J, with 22 bases between. Germline lookup yields CDR1 MNHEY and CDR2 SMNVEV (reference sequence).

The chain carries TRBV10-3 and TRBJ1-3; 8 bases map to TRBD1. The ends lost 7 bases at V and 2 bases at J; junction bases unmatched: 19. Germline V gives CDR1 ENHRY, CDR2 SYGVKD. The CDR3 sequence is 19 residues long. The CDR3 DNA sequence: TGTGCCATCACCCCCGTCCAGTCCACGACAGGGGATACTGGAAACACCATATATTTT. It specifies CAITPVQSTTGDTGNTIYF.

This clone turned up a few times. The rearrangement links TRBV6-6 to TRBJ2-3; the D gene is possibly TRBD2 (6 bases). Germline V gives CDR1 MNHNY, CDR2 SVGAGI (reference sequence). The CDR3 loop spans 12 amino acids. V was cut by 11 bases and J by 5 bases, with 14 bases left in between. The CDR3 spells CASRGTLDTQYF. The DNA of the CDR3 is TGTGCCTCCCGAGGGACTTTAGATACGCAGTATTTT.

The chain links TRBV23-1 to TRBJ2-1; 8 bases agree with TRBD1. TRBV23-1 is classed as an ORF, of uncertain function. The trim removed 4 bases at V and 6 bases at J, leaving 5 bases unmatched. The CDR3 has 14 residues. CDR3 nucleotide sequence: TGCGCCAGCAGTCGTTTCACAGGGGGCAATGAGCAGTTCTTC. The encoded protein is CASSRFTGGNEQFF.

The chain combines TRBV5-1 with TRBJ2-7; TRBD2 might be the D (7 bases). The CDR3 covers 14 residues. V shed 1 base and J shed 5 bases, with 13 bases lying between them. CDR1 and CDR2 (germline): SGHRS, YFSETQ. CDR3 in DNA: TGCGCCAGCAGCTTGTGGGAGGGGGGCCACGAGCAGTACTTC. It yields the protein CASSLWEGGHEQYF. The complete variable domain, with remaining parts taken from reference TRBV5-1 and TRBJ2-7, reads KAGVTQTPRYLIKTRGQQVTLSCSPISGHRSVSWYQQTPGQGLQFLFEYFSETQRNKGNFPGRFSGRQFSNSRSEMNVSTLELGDSALYLCASSLWEGGHEQYFGPGTRLTVT.

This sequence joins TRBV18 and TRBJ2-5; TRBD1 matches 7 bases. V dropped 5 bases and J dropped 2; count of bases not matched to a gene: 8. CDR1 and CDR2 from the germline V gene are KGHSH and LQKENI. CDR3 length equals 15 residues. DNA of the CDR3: TGTGCCAGCTCATTGACCGGGACAGAGCAAGAGACCCAGTACTTC. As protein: CASSLTGTEQETQYF. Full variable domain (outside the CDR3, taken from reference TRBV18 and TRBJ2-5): NAGVMQNPRHLVRRRGQEARLRCSPMKGHSHVYWYRQLPEEGLKFMVYLQKENIIDESGMPKERFSAEFPKEGPSILRIQQVVRGDSAAYFCASSLTGTEQETQYFGPGTRLLVL.

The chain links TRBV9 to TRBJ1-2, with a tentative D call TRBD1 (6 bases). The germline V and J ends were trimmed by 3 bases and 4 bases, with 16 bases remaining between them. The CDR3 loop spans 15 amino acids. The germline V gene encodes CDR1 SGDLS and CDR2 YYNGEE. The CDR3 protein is CASSAGGGGGYGYTF. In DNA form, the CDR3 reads TGTGCCAGCAGCGCAGGAGGGGGAGGGGGCTATGGCTACACCTTC.

The CDR3: CASSPEGAIEEQYF. In nucleotides, the CDR3 is TGTGCCAGCTCACCAGAGGGGGCCATTGAGGAGCAGTACTTC. V and J are TRBV18 and TRBJ2-7; 7 bases match TRBD1. The V gene end was trimmed by 2 bases and the J gene end by 7 bases; junction bases not matched to a gene: 8. The CDR3 is made up of 14 amino acids. The germline V gene encodes CDR1 KGHSH and CDR2 LQKENI.

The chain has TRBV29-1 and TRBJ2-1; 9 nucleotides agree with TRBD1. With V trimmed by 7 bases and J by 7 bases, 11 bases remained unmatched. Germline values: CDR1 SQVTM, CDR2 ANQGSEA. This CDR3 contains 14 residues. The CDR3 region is CSGIQGAFYNEQFF. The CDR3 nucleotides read TGCAGCGGGATACAGGGGGCGTTTTATAATGAGCAGTTCTTC.

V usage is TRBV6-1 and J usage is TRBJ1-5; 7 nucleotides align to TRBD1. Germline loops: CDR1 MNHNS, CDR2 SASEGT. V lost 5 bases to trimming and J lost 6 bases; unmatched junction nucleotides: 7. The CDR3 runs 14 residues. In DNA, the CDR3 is TGTGCCAGCAGTCCCGACAGGGATACTCAGCCCCAGCATTTT. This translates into CASSPDRDTQPQHF.

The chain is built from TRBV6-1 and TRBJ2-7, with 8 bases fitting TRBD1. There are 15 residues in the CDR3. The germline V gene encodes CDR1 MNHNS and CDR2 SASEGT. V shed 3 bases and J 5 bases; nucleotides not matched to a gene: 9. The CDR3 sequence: CASSELSRGRDEQYF. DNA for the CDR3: TGTGCCAGCAGTGAGTTAAGCAGGGGGCGGGACGAGCAGTACTTC.

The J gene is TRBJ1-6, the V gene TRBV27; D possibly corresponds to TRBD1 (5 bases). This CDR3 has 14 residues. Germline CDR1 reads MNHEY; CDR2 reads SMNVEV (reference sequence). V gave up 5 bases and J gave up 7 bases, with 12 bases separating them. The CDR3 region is CASSPPDRNSPLHF. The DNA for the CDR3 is TGTGCCAGCAGTCCGCCCGACAGAAATTCACCCCTCCACTTT.

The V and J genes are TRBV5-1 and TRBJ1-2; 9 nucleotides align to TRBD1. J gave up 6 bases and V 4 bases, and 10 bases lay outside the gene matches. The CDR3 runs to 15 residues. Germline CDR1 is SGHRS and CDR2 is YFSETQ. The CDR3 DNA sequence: TGCGCCAGCAGCCCCCGTGCAAGGACAGGGGATGGCTACACCTTC. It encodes CASSPRARTGDGYTF.

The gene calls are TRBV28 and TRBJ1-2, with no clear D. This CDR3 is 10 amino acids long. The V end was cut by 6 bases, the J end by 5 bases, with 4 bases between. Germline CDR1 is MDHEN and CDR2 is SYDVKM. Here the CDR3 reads CASSSYGYTF. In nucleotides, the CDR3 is TGTGCCAGCAGCTCTTATGGCTACACCTTC.

The CDR3 nucleotides are TGTGCCAGCAGCGCCGTAGCGGGTGGGTCTGGCGAGCAGTACTTC. Translated: CASSAVAGGSGEQYF. The V gene is TRBV9, the J gene TRBJ2-7, with 7 bases aligning to TRBD2. The CDR3 totals 15 residues. V was pared by 3 bases and J by 6 bases, with 12 bases of the junction left unmatched. CDR1 SGDLS and CDR2 YYNGEE come from the germline V gene. Drawing the rest from reference TRBV9 and TRBJ2-7, the complete variable domain is DSGVTQTPKHLITATGQRVTLRCSPRSGDLSVYWYQQSLDQGLQFLIQYYNGEERAKGNILERFSAQQFPDLHSELNLSSLELGDSALYFCASSAVAGGSGEQYFGPGTRLTVT.

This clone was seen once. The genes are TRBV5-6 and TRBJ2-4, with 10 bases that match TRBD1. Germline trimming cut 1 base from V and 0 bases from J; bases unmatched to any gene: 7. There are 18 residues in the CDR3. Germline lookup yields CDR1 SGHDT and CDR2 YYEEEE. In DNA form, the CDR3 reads TGTGCCAGCAGCTTGTGGGGACAGGGGAGACTAGCCAAAAACATTCAGTACTTC. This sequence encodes CASSLWGQGRLAKNIQYF.

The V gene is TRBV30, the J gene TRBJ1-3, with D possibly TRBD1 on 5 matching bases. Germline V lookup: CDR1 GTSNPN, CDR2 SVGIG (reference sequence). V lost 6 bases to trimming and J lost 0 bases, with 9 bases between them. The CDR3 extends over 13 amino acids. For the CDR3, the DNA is TGTGCCTGTCCGGGGGACTCTGGAAACACCATATATTTT. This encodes CACPGDSGNTIYF.

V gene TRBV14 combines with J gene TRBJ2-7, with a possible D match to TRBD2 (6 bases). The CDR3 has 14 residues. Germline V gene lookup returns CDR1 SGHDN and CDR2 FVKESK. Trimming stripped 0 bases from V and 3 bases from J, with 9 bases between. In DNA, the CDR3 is TGTGCCAGCAGCCAAGAAGGAGGGGACTACGAGCAGTACTTC. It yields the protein CASSQEGGDYEQYF.